This T cell receptor delta chain was obtained from a study of Vδ1+ human thymocytes. Overall study results and limits: Many TRG clonotypes were shared between donors; TRD repertoires were essentially private. In the thymus, TRG and TRD repertoires looked highly polyclonal with Gaussian CDR3 lengths.

Germline loops: CDR1 TSWWSYY, CDR2 QGS. The CDR3 has 17 amino acids. Trimming stripped 2 bases from V and 0 bases from J, with 16 bases between. After alphabeta T cell depletion, CD3+ Vdelta1+ Vdelta2- thymocytes were sorted. In the case of this clone: Its antigen is as yet unknown. Other DNA sequences of this sample code for an identical CDR3.

Extracted RNA was reverse transcribed into cDNA. Multiplex PCR used pooled V-gene forward primers and a constant-region reverse primer to amplify CDR3s. TCRdb fed the multiplex PCR reads into CATT to redo clone calling. The data show 45,000 to 60,000 delta-chain clones, about 15% seen once. Sequenced material: Vdelta1+ gamma-delta thymocytes from the thymus. This sample's subset: FACS-sorted CD3+ TCRalphabeta- TCRVdelta1+ TCRVdelta2- thymocytes. This clonotype originated in a girl younger than two who had congenital heart surgery. The chain employs TRDV1 and TRDJ1; possibly TRDD2 for D (6 bases). Here the CDR3 reads CALGESYARPYTDKLIF. For the CDR3, the DNA is TGTGCTCTTGGGGAATCCTACGCTAGACCTTACACCGATAAACTCATCTTT.